This T cell receptor (beta chain) came from a study of T cells after yellow fever vaccination. Study-wide background: When fractions had low cell numbers, they were prepared with SMART-Seq v4 Ultra Low Input.

This CDR3 is 15 amino acids long. V lost 1 base to trimming and J lost 3 bases; unmatched junction nucleotides: 3. Germline assignment: CDR1 SGHRS and CDR2 YFSETQ. General study points: Abundant bulk-population clonotypes could contaminate the FACS-sorted repertoires. Most clones from primary vaccination were detected again post-booster (roughly 96% CD4, around 88% CD8).

Synthesis of TCR cDNA relied on 5'RACE template switching, which attached a universal primer site and UMIs. TCRdb redid the calling of the 5' RACE reads with MiXCR, one entry per CDR3 protein. The profile shows approximately 300,000 distinct CDR3 sequences, 8.7% of them singletons. The sample holds a few counts of this clonotype. Its specificity is not known. The clonotype originates from a man aged 18-30 years who received the YFV17D yellow fever vaccine. Sequencing used PBMCs, obtained on the day of the first yellow fever vaccination. This sequence joins TRBV5-1 and TRBJ1-4; 7 bases agree with TRBD1. The CDR3 is CASSLTGDSNEKLFF. CDR3 sequence (DNA): TGCGCCAGCAGCTTGACAGGGGATTCTAATGAAAAACTGTTTTTT.